Below are 3 T cell receptor beta chains sequenced from a single sample in a study of shared clonotypes between healthy human individuals. Sequencing used immunoSEQ multiplex PCR; TCRdb keeps in-frame clones, though not all of them. The table has about 1,500,000 clones, around 97% seen once. Sequenced: naive CD4+ T cells sorted from blood. Specified subset: CD45RA+ positively selected. These receptors all come from a man between 25 and 39 years old in good health.

This chain uses TRBV14 with TRBJ1-1; D unresolved. Trimming stripped 5 bases from V and 7 bases from J, with 14 bases between. In germline, CDR1 is SGHDN, CDR2 FVKESK. CDR3 length: 13 residues. CDR3 nucleotides: TGTGCCAGCAGCTGGAGCCCCTGGGGTGAAGCTTTCTTT. Translation gives CASSWSPWGEAFF.

V is TRBV10-1 and J is TRBJ2-2; D is possibly TRBD1 (5 bases). CDR1 and CDR2 from the germline V gene are WNHNN and SYGVQD (reference sequence). This CDR3 has 13 amino acids. V was pared by 4 bases and J by 8 bases, with 11 bases between. CDR3 sequence reads: CASSVQATGELFF. The CDR3 region has the DNA TGCGCCAGCAGTGTACAGGCAACGGGGGAGCTGTTTTTT.

In this sample, this clone turned up once. The rearrangement uses TRBV28 and TRBJ2-2; D is perhaps TRBD1 (5 bases). With 5 bases removed from V and 10 bases from J, the gap between germline ends came to 20 bases. Per germline, CDR1 MDHEN and CDR2 SYDVKM. The CDR3 sequence is 15 residues long. The CDR3 bases are TGTGCCAGCAGTCTTTTCGGGCCTTTAGGGGTGGAGCTGTTTTTT. Translated, it gives CASSLFGPLGVELFF.